Listed here are 14 T cell receptor beta chains from one sample, sequenced in a study of blood T cell repertoires in COVID-19. Measured with immunoSEQ multiplex PCR; TCRdb has only the in-frame clones, and not every one. The sample lists more than 400,000 clones; 75% to 90% were seen once. The sequencing sample was made of peripheral blood. These receptors were taken from a human donor in a cohort sampled during active COVID-19.

Notes on this clone: Other DNA sequences of this sample code for an identical CDR3. The V and J genes are TRBV5-4 and TRBJ1-6; 7 bases are shared with TRBD1. V shed 0 bases and J 7 bases; nucleotides not matched to a gene: 1. Germline values: CDR1 SGHNT, CDR2 YYREEE (reference sequence). This CDR3 comprises 14 residues. The CDR3 region is CASSLGQGNSPLHF. DNA of the CDR3: TGTGCCAGCAGCTTGGGACAGGGAAATTCACCCCTCCACTTT.

This clone was detected a few times. The chain has TRBV7-9 and TRBJ1-1, with D perhaps TRBD1 (5 bases). Germline V CDR1 and CDR2: SEHNR, FQNEAQ (reference sequence). The ends were cut back, 5 bases at V and 1 base at J, with 17 bases in the middle. The CDR3 runs 16 residues. The CDR3 is CASSPTAGQPNTEAFF. CDR3 DNA: TGTGCCAGCAGCCCCACCGCAGGGCAGCCGAACACTGAAGCTTTCTTT.

The gene calls are TRBV7-2 and TRBJ2-1, with 9 bases matching TRBD2. CDR3 length: 15 amino acids. V lost 5 bases to trimming and J lost 9 bases; unmatched junction nucleotides: 11. Germline lookup yields CDR1 SGHTA and CDR2 FQGNSA. CDR3 DNA sequence: TGTGCCAGCAGCACCGAAGGGACTAGCATCCGTGAGCAGTTCTTC. Its translation is CASSTEGTSIREQFF.

The chain uses TRBV19 and TRBJ2-1, with TRBD2 identical over 8 bases. The V and J ends lost 3 bases and 5 bases, in that order; junction bases with no gene match: 6. The CDR3 runs to 15 residues. Germline CDR1 reads LNHDA; CDR2 reads SQIVND (reference sequence). The CDR3 DNA sequence: TGTGCCAGTAGTATCCCACGGGAGGGCCACAATGAGCAGTTCTTC. As protein: CASSIPREGHNEQFF.

The rearrangement links TRBV7-2 to TRBJ2-7, with D possibly being TRBD2 (6 bases). V lost 0 bases and J 2 bases, leaving 14 bases between the germline ends. Per the germline V gene, CDR1 is SGHTA and CDR2 is FQGNSA. The CDR3 has 16 residues. CDR3 in DNA: TGTGCCAGCAGCTTAGCCGGGGACGGGGGAACCTACGAGCAGTACTTC. This translates into CASSLAGDGGTYEQYF.

This chain uses TRBV7-2 with TRBJ2-3; D ambiguous. The CDR3 is made up of 14 amino acids. Deletions cut 2 bases from V and 6 bases from J, with 12 bases between. Germline V gene sequence: CDR1 SGHTA, CDR2 FQGNSA. DNA of the CDR3: TGTGCCAGCAGCTTATCGCGCGACACTGATACGCAGTATTTT. Protein: CASSLSRDTDTQYF.

This chain connects TRBV9 to TRBJ1-2; TRBD1 matches at 7 bases. Trimming cost V 3 bases and J 2 bases; bases outside gene matches: 7. This CDR3 comprises 15 residues. CDR1 and CDR2 (germline): SGDLS, YYNGEE. CDR3 in DNA: TGTGCCAGCAGCGCCCCGGGACAGACAAACTATGGCTACACCTTC. This sequence encodes CASSAPGQTNYGYTF.

V usage is TRBV6-2 or TRBV6-3 and J usage is TRBJ2-4, with 8 bases that match TRBD2. The CDR3 extends over 14 amino acids. CDR1 is MNHEY, CDR2 SVGEGT, per germline. The V gene end was trimmed by 4 bases and the J gene end by 4 bases; junction bases not matched to a gene: 3. CDR3 in amino acids: CASSLAGKKNIQYF. CDR3 nucleotide sequence: TGTGCCAGCAGTTTAGCGGGAAAGAAAAACATTCAGTACTTC.

The chain has TRBV4-3 and TRBJ2-7, with a tentative D call TRBD1 (6 bases). Per the germline V gene, CDR1 is LGHNA and CDR2 is YSLEER. V was clipped by 0 bases and J by 5 bases, with 11 bases between them. The CDR3 is made up of 14 amino acids. The DNA for the CDR3 is TGCGCCAGCAGCCAAGAAGTGAGGGGGAACGAGCAGTACTTC. It codes for CASSQEVRGNEQYF.

The chain couples TRBV2 to TRBJ2-5, with D unclear. From germline, CDR1 is SNHLY and CDR2 FYNNEI. The CDR3 has 12 amino acids. V gave up 6 bases and J gave up 10 bases, with 15 bases separating them. CDR3 DNA sequence: TGTGCCAGCAGCGGCCGGAAGAGCGACCAGTACTTC. It encodes CASSGRKSDQYF. The full variable domain, in which reference TRBV2 and TRBJ2-5 provide the parts outside the CDR3, is EPEVTQTPSHQVTQMGQEVILRCVPISNHLYFYWYRQILGQKVEFLVSFYNNEISEKSEIFDDQFSVERPDGSNFTLKIRSTKLEDSAMYFCASSGRKSDQYFGPGTRLLVL.

This chain joins TRBV2 and TRBJ1-2; D may be TRBD1 (6 bases). Trimming removed 4 bases from V and 6 bases from J, with 12 bases in between. CDR3 size: 13 residues. The V gene's germline CDR1 is SNHLY and CDR2 FYNNEI. This CDR3 reads CASSVTGIHGYTF. CDR3 nucleotides: TGTGCCAGCAGTGTAACAGGGATACATGGCTACACCTTC.

The CDR3 DNA reads as TGTGCCAGCAGTGCTCCGGGACAGGGGGCGTTCTCCGGAAACACCATATATTTT. It encodes CASSAPGQGAFSGNTIYF. The V and J genes are TRBV6-4 and TRBJ1-3; 12 bases align to TRBD1. Trimming removed 4 bases from V and 4 bases from J; junction bases left unmatched: 11. Germline V CDR1 and CDR2: MRHNA, SNTAGT. The CDR3 runs 18 residues.

The CDR3, as DNA: TGCGCCAGCAGCTTGGGACAGACCTACACAGATACGCAGTATTTT. Its translation is CASSLGQTYTDTQYF. The gene calls are TRBV5-1 and TRBJ2-3, with a tentative D call TRBD1 (5 bases). This CDR3 contains 15 residues. Germline lookup yields CDR1 SGHRS and CDR2 YFSETQ. V was pared by 0 bases and J by 2 bases, with 10 bases between.

The chain joins TRBV6-2 or TRBV6-3 to TRBJ2-5, with TRBD1 as a possible D gene (6 bases). This CDR3 comprises 15 residues. Between the trimmed V and J ends, which lost 0 bases and 1 base, there was a span of 9 bases. Germline V gene sequence: CDR1 MNHEY, CDR2 SVGEGT. The CDR3 spells CASSYSTDSQETQYF. The CDR3 DNA follows: TGTGCCAGCAGTTACTCGACGGACAGCCAAGAGACCCAGTACTTC.